This TCR beta chain was identified during a study of blood T cell repertoires in COVID-19. Study information: PBMCs, B-cell-depleted T cells, or T cells were the source of the cDNA or gDNA that made up the material.

The CDR3 spans 15 residues. CDR1 and CDR2 (germline): SGHRS, YFSETQ. V was trimmed by 3 bases and J by 4 bases, leaving 17 bases between them. As originally analysed: Nucleated cell number was recorded as an estimate derived from reference gene primer amplification. The repertoire was sequenced with immunoSEQ multiplex PCR; TCRdb's copy has only in-frame clones and lacks some. The D gene and trimming were derived from the DNA, and the V and J assignments and clone size from that table. The table shows 130,000 or so clones, with about 91% occurring only once. The sequenced sample consisted of peripheral blood. The chain uses TRBV5-1 and TRBJ2-7; D might be TRBD1 (5 bases). This clonotype was sampled from a woman aged 55-75 years with acute or convalescent COVID-19. The CDR3 DNA reads TGCGCCAGCAGCTGGGGCGGAGTTTCAGTTTACGAGCAGTACTTC. This codes for CASSWGGVSVYEQYF.